The 26 T cell receptor beta chains below come from one sample, sequenced in a study of T cell responses to AZD1222 COVID-19 vaccine. Profiled with immunoSEQ multiplex PCR; TCRdb holds only in-frame clones, not every one. The table includes about 86,000 clones, around nine tenths detected once. The specimen comprised peripheral blood, sampled 28 days after the second AZD1222 dose. These receptors were taken from an adult who received the AZD1222 COVID-19 vaccine.

The chain employs TRBV4-2 and TRBJ2-1; 14 nucleotides agree with TRBD2. The V segment lost 2 bases and the J segment 7 bases; nucleotides outside the gene matches: 10. Germline V gene lookup returns CDR1 LGHNA and CDR2 YNFKEQ. The CDR3 totals 18 residues. This chain's CDR3 is CASSQLIATSGGANEQFF. The CDR3 coding sequence is TGTGCCAGCAGCCAACTTATTGCGACTAGCGGGGGGGCAAATGAGCAGTTCTTC.

J is TRBJ1-2 and V is TRBV6-1, with 8 positions matching TRBD1. CDR3 size: 17 residues. J lost 1 base, V lost 2 bases, and 9 bases had no gene match. Germline CDR1 reads MNHNS; CDR2 reads SASEGT. The CDR3 spells CASSELDRVSGNYGYTF. CDR3 in DNA: TGTGCCAGCAGTGAATTGGACAGGGTGTCGGGTAACTATGGCTACACCTTC.

The chain carries TRBV5-1 and TRBJ2-7; TRBD1 agrees at 10 bases. V trimming: 0 bases; J trimming: 5 bases; junction bases outside the gene matches: 8. Germline V lookup: CDR1 SGHRS, CDR2 YFSETQ. This CDR3 contains 16 residues. CDR3 region: CASSLERDRGGHEQYF. The CDR3 region has the DNA TGCGCCAGCAGCTTGGAACGGGACAGGGGAGGACACGAGCAGTACTTC.

This chain connects TRBV19 to TRBJ2-6; D might be TRBD1 or TRBD2, each matching 5 bases. Germline CDR1 is LNHDA and CDR2 is SQIVND (reference sequence). The CDR3 totals 19 residues. The germline V and J ends were trimmed by 3 bases and 0 bases, with 18 bases remaining between them. The CDR3 DNA reads TGTGCCAGTAGTATTGCGTTTGGGACGGCGAGCTCTGGGGCCAACGTCCTGACTTTC. Its protein product is CASSIAFGTASSGANVLTF.

The CDR3 here is CASSLTGSTDTQYF. DNA of the CDR3: TGTGCCAGTAGCCTGACAGGGTCCACAGATACGCAGTATTTT. The chain combines TRBV19 with TRBJ2-3; TRBD1 matches at 7 bases. Germline V gene sequence: CDR1 LNHDA, CDR2 SQIVND (reference sequence). V lost 6 bases to trimming and J lost 2 bases; unmatched junction nucleotides: 5. The CDR3 runs 14 residues.

Concerning this clone: Within the sample, other DNA sequences also encode this same CDR3. The rearrangement joins TRBV5-6 to TRBJ2-5, with 9 bases aligning to TRBD2. Germline V gene lookup returns CDR1 SGHDT and CDR2 YYEEEE. The CDR3 spans 15 residues. The trim removed 0 bases at V and 4 bases at J, leaving 4 bases unmatched. CDR3 sequence (DNA): TGTGCCAGCAGCTTGGGCGGGGGGGCCTTAGAGACCCAGTACTTC. Encoded protein: CASSLGGGALETQYF.

The chain employs TRBV5-6 and TRBJ2-7; D is unresolved. Deletions cut 1 base from V and 1 base from J, with 6 bases between. This CDR3 comprises 13 residues. Per the germline V gene, CDR1 is SGHDT and CDR2 is YYEEEE. The CDR3 DNA reads TGTGCCAGCAGCTTGCCTTTATCCTACGAGCAGTACTTC. This codes for CASSLPLSYEQYF. The variable domain in full, completed from reference TRBV5-6 and TRBJ2-7, reads DAGVTQSPTHLIKTRGQQVTLRCSPKSGHDTVSWYQQALGQGPQFIFQYYEEEERQRGNFPDRFSGHQFPNYSSELNVNALLLGDSALYLCASSLPLSYEQYFGPGTRLTVT.

J is TRBJ2-7 and V is TRBV28; 7 nucleotides agree with TRBD1. This CDR3 region has 17 residues. Germline trimming cut 3 bases from V and 7 bases from J; bases unmatched to any gene: 18. Germline V gene sequence: CDR1 MDHEN, CDR2 SYDVKM. CDR3 DNA: TGTGCCAGCAGTTTTTTTTTAGGGCAGGGGGATGGACGTGAGCAGTACTTC. Translated, it gives CASSFFLGQGDGREQYF.

The CDR3 DNA follows: TGTGCCAGCAGCTTGGAACTTGGTAAATACGAGCAGTACTTC. Its translation: CASSLELGKYEQYF. The chain is built from TRBV5-4 and TRBJ2-7; no clear D gene. Trimming removed 0 bases at V and 4 bases at J, with 11 bases between. Germline CDR1 SGHNT, CDR2 YYREEE (reference sequence). This CDR3 is 14 amino acids long.

The rearrangement uses TRBV9 and TRBJ2-3; D not certain. V was shortened by 4 bases and J by 1 base, with 16 bases between the two germline ends. The CDR3 is 16 amino acids. Germline V gene lookup returns CDR1 SGDLS and CDR2 YYNGEE. Here the CDR3 DNA reads TGTGCCAGCAGCCCACATCATCTACGAGGCACAGATACGCAGTATTTT. This sequence encodes CASSPHHLRGTDTQYF.

The CDR3 DNA sequence: TGTGCCTCCGATACCACAGATACGCAGTATTTT. It codes for CASDTTDTQYF. The chain links TRBV10-3 to TRBJ2-3; D is undetermined. The CDR3 extends over 11 amino acids. Germline CDR1 reads ENHRY; CDR2 reads SYGVKD. V lost 11 bases to trimming and J lost 2 bases, with 8 bases between them.

This rearrangement joins TRBV3-1 (or the pseudogene TRBV3-2) to TRBJ2-7, with unresolved D. CDR3 length: 15 residues. The ends were cut back, 1 base at V and 4 bases at J, with 14 bases in the middle. Germline V gene data show CDR1 as LGHDT and CDR2 as YNNKEL (reference sequence). As DNA, the CDR3 is TGTGCCAGCAGCCAAGGCCCCAGTCCAGATTACGAGCAGTACTTC. This translates into CASSQGPSPDYEQYF.

This rearrangement joins TRBV9 to TRBJ1-6, with D tentatively TRBD1 (5 bases). V lost 0 bases, J lost 0 bases, and 10 bases lay in between. CDR1 is SGDLS and CDR2 is YYNGEE in the germline V gene. The length of the CDR3 is 17 residues. CDR3 amino acids: CASSVGGGGSYNSPLHF. The CDR3 DNA reads as TGTGCCAGCAGCGTAGGGGGGGGAGGCTCCTATAATTCACCCCTCCACTTT. Full variable domain (remainder filled in from reference TRBV9 and TRBJ1-6): DSGVTQTPKHLITATGQRVTLRCSPRSGDLSVYWYQQSLDQGLQFLIQYYNGEERAKGNILERFSAQQFPDLHSELNLSSLELGDSALYFCASSVGGGGSYNSPLHFGNGTRLTVT.

CDR3 protein: CASSSTGGTEAFF. DNA of the CDR3: TGTGCCAGCAGCTCCACAGGGGGAACTGAAGCTTTCTTT. The rearrangement links TRBV13 to TRBJ1-1; TRBD1 agrees at 8 bases. The CDR3 is 13 amino acids. Germline V CDR1 and CDR2: PRHDT, FYEKMQ (reference sequence). Trimming removed 4 bases from V and 5 bases from J; junction bases left unmatched: 3.

CDR3: CASSFRVTDTQYF. As DNA, the CDR3 is TGTGCCAGCAGTTTTAGGGTCACAGATACGCAGTATTTT. This chain connects TRBV12-3 or TRBV12-4 to TRBJ2-3; D remains unclear. The V gene lost 3 bases and the J gene lost 2 bases, with 6 bases spanning the gap. The CDR3 totals 13 residues.

The J gene is TRBJ2-4, the V gene TRBV5-1, with D hard to call. The germline CDR1 and CDR2 sequences are SGHRS and YFSETQ. Between the trimmed V and J ends, which lost 4 bases and 1 base, there was a span of 15 bases. The CDR3 has 16 residues. CDR3 region: CASSQDRRVAKNIQYF. The CDR3 nucleotides are TGCGCCAGCAGCCAGGACCGTCGGGTGGCCAAAAACATTCAGTACTTC.

The chain employs TRBV29-1 and TRBJ1-2; no definite D call. The CDR3 consists of 14 residues. Germline V gene lookup returns CDR1 SQVTM and CDR2 ANQGSEA. The V end lost 2 bases, the J end lost 4 bases, and 14 bases lay between the germline ends. In DNA, the CDR3 is TGCAGCGTTGAACGGGCCAGCACCTTCTATGGCTACACCTTC. Protein sequence: CSVERASTFYGYTF.

The chain employs TRBV27 and TRBJ2-3, with D uncertain. The CDR3 consists of 14 residues. Trimming shortened V by 0 bases and J by 4 bases, and 8 bases separated the two germline ends. Germline V gives CDR1 MNHEY, CDR2 SMNVEV (reference sequence). The CDR3 here is CASSLSPVADTQYF. Here the CDR3 DNA reads TGTGCCAGCAGTTTATCCCCGGTCGCAGATACGCAGTATTTT.

The chain recombines TRBV10-2 with TRBJ2-7; possibly TRBD1 for D (5 bases). Germline V gene data show CDR1 as WSHSY and CDR2 as SAAADI. CDR3 length: 16 residues. Between the trimmed V and J ends, which lost 4 bases and 2 bases, there was a span of 18 bases. The CDR3 protein is CASSALGGRGPYEQYV. Here the CDR3 DNA reads TGCGCCAGCAGTGCCTTGGGCGGAAGGGGCCCCTACGAGCAGTACGTC.

The chain joins TRBV15 to TRBJ1-2; TRBD1 matches 9 bases. The CDR3 extends over 15 amino acids. Germline V gene lookup returns CDR1 LNHNV and CDR2 YYDKDF (reference sequence). V shed 1 base, J shed 6 bases, and the junction held 6 bases outside the gene matches. CDR3 residues: CATSRAWDRDDGYTF. CDR3 bases: TGTGCCACCAGCAGAGCTTGGGACAGGGACGATGGCTACACCTTC.

J is TRBJ1-4 and V is TRBV11-2; 7 bases fit TRBD1. Losses at the gene ends were 1 base for V and 4 bases for J; bases not matched to a gene: 6. The CDR3 length is 16 residues. The germline CDR1 and CDR2 sequences are SGHAT and FQNNGV. The CDR3 sequence is CASSLGRQGNNEKLFF. DNA for the CDR3: TGTGCCAGCAGCTTAGGTCGACAGGGAAATAATGAAAAACTGTTTTTT.

The rearrangement links TRBV5-1 to TRBJ2-5, with D uncertain. In germline, CDR1 is SGHRS, CDR2 YFSETQ. V lost 4 bases and J lost 2, with 3 bases in between. The CDR3 contains 11 residues. Here the CDR3 DNA reads TGCGCCAGCAGCGATCAAGAGACCCAGTACTTC. Protein: CASSDQETQYF. The variable domain in full, completed from reference TRBV5-1 and TRBJ2-5, reads KAGVTQTPRYLIKTRGQQVTLSCSPISGHRSVSWYQQTPGQGLQFLFEYFSETQRNKGNFPGRFSGRQFSNSRSEMNVSTLELGDSALYLCASSDQETQYFGPGTRLLVL.

CDR3 loop: CASSTPQGNTEAFF. The CDR3 DNA follows: TGTGCCAGCAGCACCCCGCAGGGGAACACTGAAGCTTTCTTT. The V and J genes are TRBV3-1 (or the pseudogene TRBV3-2) and TRBJ1-1, with D possibly TRBD1 on 5 matching bases. Trimming took off 5 bases at V and 1 base at J, with 11 bases between the two ends. The CDR3 consists of 14 residues. CDR1 and CDR2 from the germline V gene are LGHDT and YNNKEL (reference sequence).

The chain employs TRBV4-1 and TRBJ1-2; D remains ambiguous. This CDR3 has 15 residues. Germline-derived CDR1 and CDR2 are MGHRA and YSYEKL. V was pared by 1 base and J by 3 bases, with 12 bases between. CDR3 residues: CASSQVFAIDYGYTF. The CDR3 DNA is TGCGCCAGCAGCCAAGTATTTGCAATTGACTATGGCTACACCTTC.

V is TRBV5-4 and J is TRBJ2-2, with D tentatively TRBD1 (5 bases). The V and J ends lost 0 bases and 4 bases respectively, with 10 bases between them. The CDR3 runs to 15 residues. Germline V gene sequence: CDR1 SGHNT, CDR2 YYREEE (reference sequence). This CDR3 is CASSLGARATGELFF. The CDR3 DNA follows: TGTGCCAGCAGCTTGGGGGCCAGGGCCACCGGGGAGCTGTTTTTT.

J is TRBJ2-3 and V is TRBV6-2 or TRBV6-3, with 8 bases fitting TRBD1. Germline loops: CDR1 MNHEY, CDR2 SVGEGT. With V trimmed by 7 bases and J by 2 bases, 11 bases remained unmatched. This CDR3 has 16 residues. The CDR3 DNA follows: TGTGCCAGCAACCCTAGGGGGACAGGTCTCACAGATACGCAGTATTTT. This codes for CASNPRGTGLTDTQYF.